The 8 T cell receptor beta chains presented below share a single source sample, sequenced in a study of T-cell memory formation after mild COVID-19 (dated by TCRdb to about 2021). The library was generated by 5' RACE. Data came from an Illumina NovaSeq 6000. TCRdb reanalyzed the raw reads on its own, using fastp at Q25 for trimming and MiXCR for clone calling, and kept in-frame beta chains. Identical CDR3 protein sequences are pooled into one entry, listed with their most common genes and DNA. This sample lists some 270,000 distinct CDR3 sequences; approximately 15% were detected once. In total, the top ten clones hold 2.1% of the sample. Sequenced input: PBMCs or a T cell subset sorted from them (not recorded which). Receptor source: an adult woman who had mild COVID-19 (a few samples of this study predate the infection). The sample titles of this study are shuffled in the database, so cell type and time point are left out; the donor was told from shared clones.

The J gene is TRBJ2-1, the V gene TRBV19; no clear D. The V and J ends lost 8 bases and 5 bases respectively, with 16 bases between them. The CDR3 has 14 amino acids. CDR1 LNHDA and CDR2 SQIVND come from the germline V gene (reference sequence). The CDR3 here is CASGQVVANNEQFF. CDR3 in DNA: TGTGCCAGTGGTCAAGTAGTGGCAAACAATGAGCAGTTCTTC.

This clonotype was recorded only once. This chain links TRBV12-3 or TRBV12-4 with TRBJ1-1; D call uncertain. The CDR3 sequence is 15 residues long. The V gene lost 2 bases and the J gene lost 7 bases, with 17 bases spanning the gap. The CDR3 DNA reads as TGTGCCAGCAGTTTATCTCTGGGTCGGTCGGTTGAAGCTTTCTTT. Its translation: CASSLSLGRSVEAFF.

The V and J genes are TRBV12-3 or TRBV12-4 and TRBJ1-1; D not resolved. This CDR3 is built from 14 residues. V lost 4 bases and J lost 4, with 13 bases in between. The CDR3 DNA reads TGTGCCAGCAGTTCTCTCGAGGCCAGCACTGAAGCTTTCTTT. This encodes CASSSLEASTEAFF.

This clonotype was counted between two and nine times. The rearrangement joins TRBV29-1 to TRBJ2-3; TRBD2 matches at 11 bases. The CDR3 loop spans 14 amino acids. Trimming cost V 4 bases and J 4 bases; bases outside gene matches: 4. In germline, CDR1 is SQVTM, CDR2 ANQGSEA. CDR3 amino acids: CSVGVAGGADTQYF. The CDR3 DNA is TGCAGCGTTGGGGTAGCGGGGGGGGCAGATACGCAGTATTTT.

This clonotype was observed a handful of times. CDR3 sequence: CASSLGTSGISYEQYF. DNA of the CDR3: TGTGCCAGCAGCTTGGGGACTAGCGGGATTTCCTACGAGCAGTACTTC. This chain links TRBV11-2 with TRBJ2-7; the match to TRBD2 covers 13 bases. CDR3 length equals 16 residues. V was pared by 3 bases and J by 1 base, with 3 bases of the junction left unmatched. Germline V CDR1 and CDR2: SGHAT, FQNNGV.

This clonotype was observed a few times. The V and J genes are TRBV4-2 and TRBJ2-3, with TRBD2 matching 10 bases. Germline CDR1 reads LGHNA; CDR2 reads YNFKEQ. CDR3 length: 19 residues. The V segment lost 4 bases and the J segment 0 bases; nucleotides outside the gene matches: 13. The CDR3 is CASSLLSGRTDVSTDTQYF. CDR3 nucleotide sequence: TGTGCCAGCAGCCTCCTTAGCGGGAGGACCGATGTTAGCACAGATACGCAGTATTTT.

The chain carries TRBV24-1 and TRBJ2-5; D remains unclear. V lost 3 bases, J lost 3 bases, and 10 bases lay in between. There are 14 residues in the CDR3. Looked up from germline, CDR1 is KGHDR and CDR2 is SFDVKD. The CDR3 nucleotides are TGTGCCACCAGTGATCCAGTCCGCAAAGAGACCCAGTACTTC. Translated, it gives CATSDPVRKETQYF.

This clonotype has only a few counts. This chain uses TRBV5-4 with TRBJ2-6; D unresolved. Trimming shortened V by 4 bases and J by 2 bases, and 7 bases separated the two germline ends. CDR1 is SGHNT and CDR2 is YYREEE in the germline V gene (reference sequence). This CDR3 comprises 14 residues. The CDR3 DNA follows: TGTGCCAGCAGCGGGTGGGCTGGGGCCAACGTCCTGACTTTC. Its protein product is CASSGWAGANVLTF.